This TCR beta chain is drawn from a study of TIL therapy for anti-PD-1-resistant metastatic lung cancer (dated by TCRdb to the early 2020s). Concerning the study at large: Enrolled patients had a median age of around 56 years (range 38-75) and a median tumor PD-L1 proportion score of around 5.9%. Most of the cohort had lung adenocarcinoma, a handful of tumors were EGFR-mutant and two were ALK-rearranged, and half of the patients were current or former smokers. A median non-synonymous tumor mutation burden of 1.5 mutations per megabase was determined across the cohort by whole-exome sequencing. T cell receptor beta sequencing of tumor and peripheral blood was used to follow clonotypes across the tumor, the expanded TIL product and serial blood samples.

Results the study describes overall, beyond this receptor: High clonal turnover was observed in TIL culture, with many enriched product clones not detected in the baseline tumor, which suggested clonal contraction rather than faithful expansion. The study protocol defined all tumor marker inferences as exploratory. Compared with baseline intratumoral T cells, expanded TIL cultures were more clonal and less diverse (median clonality 6% vs 31%, p < 0.0001). Because the cohort was highly selected, with more treatment-naive, never-smoker and oncogene-addicted patients than is typical, generalizability is limited.

Reading the label with the study, this specimen's time point is: pre-treatment sample, taken before nivolumab and TIL therapy. Baseline tumor samples were excised metastases, mostly pleural nodules or supraclavicular lymph nodes, from the same resection used to grow TIL. Tumors were harvested before any PD-1/PD-L1 blockade; patients then received nivolumab, and those progressing received lymphodepletion, expanded TIL infusion and IL-2. A phase I trial run at two centers enrolled adults with stage 4 NSCLC between October 2017 and January 2020. Samples were obtained from a single-arm, open-label phase I trial in which tumor-infiltrating lymphocyte therapy with nivolumab was evaluated in advanced non-small cell lung cancer. Portions of each resected tumor were snap-frozen in liquid nitrogen and were stored at -80 degrees C. Tumor regions of interest were chosen on H&E sections by laser-capture macrodissection, pulverized into 15 mg aliquots, and extracted with Qiagen Allprep kits.

Comment on this clone: Its antigen target is currently unknown. It has no much larger one-base neighbor in the sample; base qualities were not kept.

CDR1 and CDR2, per the germline V gene, are KGHSH and LQKENI. Trimming removed 6 bases from V and 5 bases from J; the gene matches leave 15 bases unexplained. Including cysteine and phenylalanine, the CDR3 has 16 amino acids. Left in the record is the CDR3 DNA by itself, 48 bases read in frame from the first base. TCR beta CDR3 regions were amplified from genomic DNA by bias-controlled multiplex PCR with the immunoSEQ v3 hsTCRB kit. TCR libraries were sequenced on an Illumina NextSeq 500 to roughly 2 million read pairs for survey level or roughly 4.5-6 million for deep level. The authors processed their data as follows. V, D and J genes were assigned, non-productive sequences were removed, and clonality was reported by immunoSEQ Analyzer software. Repertoires were compared by productive Simpson clonality and by the Morisita overlap index of productive TRB rearrangements between infused TIL and blood. The table comes from immuneACCESS by way of TCRdb, which keeps in-frame sequences with V and J called. Part of the clones is missing from these tables; in studies checked, under half for an unresolved V gene and the rest for unknown reasons. That table supplies the V and J calls and clone size; D and trimming were determined from the DNA. The sample table lists 9,100 or so clones, 76% of them with a count of one. The ten largest clonotypes hold about an eighth of the sample.

Sequencing used tumor tissue, obtained at baseline. The receptor's source is a person between 30 and 80 years old with non-small cell lung cancer. The chain is encoded by TRBV18 joined to TRBJ2-5, with 7 bases aligning to TRBD1. The DNA reads as follows: TGTGCCAGCTCCCCCTACGGACAGGTAGGGGAGGAGACCCAGTACTTC. This gives the protein CASSPYGQVGEETQYF.